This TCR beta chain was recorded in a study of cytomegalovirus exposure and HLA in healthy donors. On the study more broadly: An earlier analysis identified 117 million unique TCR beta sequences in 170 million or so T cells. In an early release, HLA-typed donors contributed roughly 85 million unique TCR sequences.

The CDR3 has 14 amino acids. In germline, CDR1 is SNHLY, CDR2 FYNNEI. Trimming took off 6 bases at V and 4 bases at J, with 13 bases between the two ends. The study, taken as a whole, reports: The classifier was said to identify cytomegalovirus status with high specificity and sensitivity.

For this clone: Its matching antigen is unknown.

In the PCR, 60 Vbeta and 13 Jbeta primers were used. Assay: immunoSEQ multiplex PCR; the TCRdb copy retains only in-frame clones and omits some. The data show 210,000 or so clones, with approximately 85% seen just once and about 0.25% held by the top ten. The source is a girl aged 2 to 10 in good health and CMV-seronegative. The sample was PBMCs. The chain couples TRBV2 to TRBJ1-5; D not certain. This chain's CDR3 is CASSVGDFNQPQHF. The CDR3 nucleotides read TGTGCCAGCAGCGTCGGGGATTTTAATCAGCCCCAGCATTTT. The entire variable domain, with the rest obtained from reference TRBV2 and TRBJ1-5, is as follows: EPEVTQTPSHQVTQMGQEVILRCVPISNHLYFYWYRQILGQKVEFLVSFYNNEISEKSEIFDDQFSVERPDGSNFTLKIRSTKLEDSAMYFCASSVGDFNQPQHFGDGTRLSIL.